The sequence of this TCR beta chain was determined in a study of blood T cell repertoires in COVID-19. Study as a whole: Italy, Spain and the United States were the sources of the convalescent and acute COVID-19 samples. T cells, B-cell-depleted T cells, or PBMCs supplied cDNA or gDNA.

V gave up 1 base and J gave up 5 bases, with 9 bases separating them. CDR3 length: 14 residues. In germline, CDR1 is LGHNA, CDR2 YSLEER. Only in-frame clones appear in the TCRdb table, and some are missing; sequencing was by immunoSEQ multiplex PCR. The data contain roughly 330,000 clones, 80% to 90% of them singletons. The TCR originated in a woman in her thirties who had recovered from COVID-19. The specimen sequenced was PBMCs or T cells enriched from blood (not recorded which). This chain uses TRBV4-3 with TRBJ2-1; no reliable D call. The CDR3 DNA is TGCGCCAGCAGCCAAGGACACGTGAACAATGAGCAGTTCTTC. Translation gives CASSQGHVNNEQFF.